Listed here is a single TCR beta chain. The sample comes from a study of shared clonotypes between healthy human individuals. In the naive CD8 group, cells lacked CD45RO and were positively selected for CCR7, so terminally differentiated effector memory CD45RA+ cells were left out. Clones were read by immunoSEQ multiplex PCR, and TCRdb kept only the in-frame ones, dropping some. The data show millions of clones, under 95% seen once. The origin of this receptor is a man younger than 35 in good health. Some clones in this sample may be carry-over from other donors' samples. The sample was naive CD8+ T cells from PBMCs.

The CDR3 nucleotides are TGTGCCAGCAGCCTAGCGGGAGAGTACAATGAGCAGTTCTTC. Protein product: CASSLAGEYNEQFF. The chain combines TRBV28 with TRBJ2-1; 10 bases fit TRBD2. CDR3 length: 14 residues. CDR1 and CDR2 from the germline V gene are MDHEN and SYDVKM. V lost 6 bases to trimming and J lost 4 bases; unmatched junction nucleotides: 3. Complete variable domain (other parts from reference TRBV28 and TRBJ2-1): DVKVTQSSRYLVKRTGEKVFLECVQDMDHENMFWYRQDPGLGLRLIYFSYDVKMKEKGDIPEGYSVSREKKERFSLILESASTNQTSMYLCASSLAGEYNEQFFGPGTRLTVL.